The clone carrying this T cell receptor beta chain is a singleton in its sample. TCRdb keeps only in-frame clones here, not all; method: immunoSEQ multiplex PCR. The sample has approximately 2,000,000 clones; 90% to 95% are singletons. CDR3 length: 14 amino acids. CDR1 and CDR2 from the germline V gene are SGHTA and FQGNSA. V was trimmed by 0 bases and J by 4 bases, leaving 9 bases between them. The sample is drawn from a study of shared clonotypes between healthy human individuals. CD45RO-negative CD8 cells positively selected for CCR7 made up the naive population, which excluded terminally differentiated effector memory CD45RA+ cells.

V usage is TRBV7-2 and J usage is TRBJ2-5; D is unresolved. This clonotype was sampled from a man aged 18 to 29 in good health. Some clones in this sample may be carry-over from other donors' samples. The specimen sequenced was naive CD8+ T cells from PBMCs. CDR3 coding DNA: TGTGCCAGCAGCTTAGCATCGGTGGGAGAGACCCAGTACTTC. Its translation: CASSLASVGETQYF.